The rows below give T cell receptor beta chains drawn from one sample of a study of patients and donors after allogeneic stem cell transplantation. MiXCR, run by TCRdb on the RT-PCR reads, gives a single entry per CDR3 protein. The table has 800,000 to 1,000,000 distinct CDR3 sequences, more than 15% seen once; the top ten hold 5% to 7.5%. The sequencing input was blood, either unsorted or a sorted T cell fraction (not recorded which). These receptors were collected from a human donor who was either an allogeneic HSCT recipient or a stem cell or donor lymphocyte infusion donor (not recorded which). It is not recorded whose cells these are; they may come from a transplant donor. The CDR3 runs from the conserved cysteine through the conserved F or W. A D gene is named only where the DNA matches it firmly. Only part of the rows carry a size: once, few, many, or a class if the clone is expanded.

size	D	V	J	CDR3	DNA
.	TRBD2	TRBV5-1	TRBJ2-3	CASSPAGGRGDTQYF	TGCGCCAGCAGTCCAGCGGGAGGGCGGGGAGATACGCAGTATTTT
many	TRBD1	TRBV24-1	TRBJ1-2	CATSESGTGVYGYTF	TGTGCCACCAGTGAATCCGGGACAGGTGTCTATGGCTACACCTTC
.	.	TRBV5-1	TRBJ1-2	CASSLKSQDYYGYTF	TGCGCCAGCAGCTTAAAATCACAGGACTACTATGGCTACACCTTC
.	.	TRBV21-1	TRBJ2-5	CANRGEQETQYF	TGTGCTAACAGGGGGGAACAAGAGACCCAGTACTTC
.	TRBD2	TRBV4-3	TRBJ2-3	CASSQDRTSGGAYTDTQYF	TGCGCCAGCAGCCAAGATCGAACTAGCGGGGGGGCCTACACAGATACGCAGTATTTT
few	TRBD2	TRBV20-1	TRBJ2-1	CSTVRTGGYNEQFF	TGCAGTACTGTTCGGACGGGGGGCTACAATGAGCAGTTCTTC
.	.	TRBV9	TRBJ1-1	CASSPQPSSRVSTEAFF	TGTGCCAGCAGCCCCCAACCTTCTAGCCGGGTTTCCACTGAAGCTTTCTTT
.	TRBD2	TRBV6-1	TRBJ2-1	CASSRTSGSEQFF	TGTGCCAGCAGTAGGACTAGCGGGAGTGAGCAGTTCTTC
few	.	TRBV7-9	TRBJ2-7	CASSSESHEQYF	TGTGCCAGCAGCTCTGAATCCCACGAGCAGTACTTC
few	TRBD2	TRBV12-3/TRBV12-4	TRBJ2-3	CASRDTGGATDTQYF	TGTGCCAGCAGAGATACCGGGGGGGCCACAGATACGCAGTATTTT
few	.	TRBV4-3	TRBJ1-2	CASSQDPSYANYGYTF	TGCGCCAGCAGCCAAGACCCCTCATACGCTAACTATGGCTACACCTTC
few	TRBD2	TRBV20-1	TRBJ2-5	CSVSSGSKETQYF	TGCAGTGTTTCTAGCGGGAGTAAAGAGACCCAGTACTTC
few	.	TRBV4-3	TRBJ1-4	CASSQPQLGWATNEKLFF	TGCGCCAGCAGCCAACCTCAGTTGGGTTGGGCAACTAATGAAAAACTGTTTTTT
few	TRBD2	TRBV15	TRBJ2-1	CATSRIGFSGRGDEQFF	TGTGCCACCAGCAGGATCGGGTTTAGCGGGAGGGGCGATGAGCAGTTCTTC
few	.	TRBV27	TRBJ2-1	CASSLSEYGDEQFF	TGTGCCAGCAGTTTATCGGAATACGGGGATGAGCAGTTCTTC
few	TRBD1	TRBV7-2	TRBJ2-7	CASSYTGTGVYEQYF	TGTGCCAGCAGCTACACCGGGACAGGGGTGTACGAGCAGTACTTC
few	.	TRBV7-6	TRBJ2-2	CASSLFLASNTGELFF	TGTGCCAGCAGCTTATTTCTAGCCTCGAACACCGGGGAGCTGTTTTTT
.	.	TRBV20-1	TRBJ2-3	CSARDRPNTDTQYF	TGCAGTGCTAGAGATCGGCCGAACACAGATACGCAGTATTTT
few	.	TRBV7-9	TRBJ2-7	CASSLFKRVNYEQYF	TGTGCCAGCAGCTTATTTAAGAGAGTCAACTACGAGCAGTACTTC
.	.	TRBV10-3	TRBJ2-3	CAIKAGTLTDTQYF	TGTGCCATCAAGGCGGGCACCCTCACAGATACGCAGTATTTT
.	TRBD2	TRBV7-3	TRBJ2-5	CASSLLPATSGLFAAQYF	TGTGCCAGCAGCTTACTTCCCGCGACTAGCGGCCTCTTTGCGGCCCAGTACTTC
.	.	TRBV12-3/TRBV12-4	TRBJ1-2	CASSLVSRGYTF	TGTGCCAGCAGTTTGGTTTCCCGTGGCTACACCTTC
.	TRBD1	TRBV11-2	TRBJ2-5	CASTWGDRVFQETQYF	TGTGCCAGCACCTGGGGGGACAGGGTATTTCAAGAGACCCAGTACTTC
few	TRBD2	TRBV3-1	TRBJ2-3	CASSRSGSSTDTQYF	TGTGCCAGCAGTCGTAGCGGGAGTAGCACAGATACGCAGTATTTT
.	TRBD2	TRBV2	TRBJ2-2	CASSEGGSGSSGTGELFF	TGTGCCAGCAGTGAAGGGGGTAGCGGGAGTTCCGGCACCGGGGAGCTGTTTTTT
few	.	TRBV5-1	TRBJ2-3	CASSLSRGGNVERPQYF	TGCGCCAGCAGCTTGAGTCGAGGTGGGAATGTGGAACGGCCGCAGTATTTT
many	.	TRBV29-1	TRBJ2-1	CSVEPGTSYNEQFF	TGCAGCGTTGAGCCTGGGACCTCCTACAATGAGCAGTTCTTC
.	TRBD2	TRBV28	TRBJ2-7	CASSPLGGSEYEQYF	TGTGCCAGCAGTCCTCTTGGCGGGAGCGAATACGAGCAGTACTTC
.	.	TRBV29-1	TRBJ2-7	CSAGEGASGLSEQYF	TGCAGCGCCGGGGAGGGGGCTAGTGGTCTGAGCGAGCAGTACTTC
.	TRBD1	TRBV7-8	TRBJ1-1	CASSYPRGQGRLNTEAFF	TGTGCCAGCAGCTACCCGAGAGGACAGGGGAGGCTGAACACTGAAGCTTTCTTT
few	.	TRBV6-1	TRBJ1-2	CASSAPGRIIYGYTF	TGTGCCAGCAGTGCACCGGGACGGATTATTTATGGCTACACCTTC
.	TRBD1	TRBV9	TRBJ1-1	CASSARDRGNTEAFF	TGTGCCAGCAGCGCCCGAGACAGGGGGAACACTGAAGCTTTCTTT
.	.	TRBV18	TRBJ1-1	CASSPIEANTEAFF	TGTGCCAGCTCACCCATTGAGGCTAACACTGAAGCTTTCTTT
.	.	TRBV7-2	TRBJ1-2	CASSRESGDRDYGYTF	TGTGCCAGCAGCCGTGAATCGGGCGATAGAGATTATGGCTACACCTTC
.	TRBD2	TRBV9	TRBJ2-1	CASSAAGVLHEQFF	TGTGCCAGCAGCGCAGCGGGAGTACTCCATGAGCAGTTCTTC
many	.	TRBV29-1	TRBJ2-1	CSVVELEQFF	TGCAGCGTTGTGGAGTTAGAGCAGTTCTTC